A selection of T cell receptor beta chains follows, all from one sample in a study of post-analysis software for immune sequencing data. TCRdb reanalysed the PCR reads using MiXCR and keeps one entry per CDR3 protein. The data hold about 540,000 distinct CDR3 sequences, with less than 40% observed a single time. The sample consisted of blood. The source of these receptors is a girl aged 2-17 years with multiple sclerosis. Each CDR3 is given with its conserved first and last residue. D genes are given only for firm matches. Clone size is not always given. Where it is, it says once, few, many or a class for expanded clones.

TRBV9	TRBJ2-3	many	TRBD2	CASKSGDRTDTQYF	TGTGCCAGCAAAAGCGGGGATCGCACAGATACGCAGTATTTT
TRBV20-1	TRBJ2-5	few	NA	CSASTPGLEETQYF	TGCAGTGCTAGTACCCCAGGACTTGAAGAGACCCAGTACTTC
TRBV10-2	TRBJ1-2	many	TRBD1	CASSNGQGYGYTF	TGCGCCAGCAGTAACGGACAGGGCTATGGCTACACCTTC
TRBV2	TRBJ2-6	NA	NA	CASSPDRNSGANVLTF	TGTGCCAGCAGCCCAGACAGGAACTCTGGGGCCAACGTCCTGACTTTC
TRBV6-1	TRBJ2-4	NA	NA	CASSESGFRAKNIQYF	TGTGCCAGCAGTGAGAGTGGGTTCCGAGCCAAAAACATTCAGTACTTC
TRBV4-1	TRBJ2-1	few	TRBD2	CASSQLQLAGGPYEQFF	TGCGCCAGCAGCCAACTGCAACTAGCGGGGGGGCCATATGAGCAGTTCTTC
TRBV10-3	TRBJ1-2	few	TRBD1	CAIRGEGTGGYTF	TGTGCCATCAGGGGGGAAGGGACAGGAGGCTACACCTTC
TRBV6-5	TRBJ1-2	NA	NA	CASQKEGGLLDGYTF	TGTGCCAGCCAAAAGGAGGGGGGCCTGCTTGATGGCTACACCTTC
TRBV9	TRBJ2-5	few	TRBD2	CASSVAGGGLQETQYF	TGTGCCAGCAGCGTAGCGGGCGGGGGTCTCCAAGAGACCCAGTACTTC
TRBV6-5	TRBJ2-3	NA	TRBD2	CASSYYPGLAGAISTDTQYF	TGTGCCAGCAGTTACTATCCGGGACTAGCGGGAGCCATTAGCACAGATACGCAGTATTTT
TRBV10-3	TRBJ1-2	few	TRBD1	CASYTGGPGYTF	TGTGCCAGCTATACAGGGGGCCCTGGCTACACCTTC
TRBV20-1	TRBJ1-5	few	NA	CSARDEPGIRNQPQHF	TGCAGTGCTAGAGATGAGCCCGGGATCCGCAATCAGCCCCAGCATTTT
TRBV20-1	TRBJ1-1	NA	NA	CSASRTTNTEAFF	TGCAGTGCTAGCCGGACTACTAACACTGAAGCTTTCTTT
TRBV6-5	TRBJ2-5	NA	NA	CASSYSWGRETQYF	TGTGCCAGCAGTTACTCGTGGGGGAGGGAGACCCAGTACTTC
TRBV20-1	TRBJ2-5	few	NA	CSARPTAETQYF	TGCAGTGCTAGACCCACTGCGGAGACCCAGTACTTC
TRBV5-1	TRBJ2-3	NA	TRBD2	CASSSGTSGELRNTQYF	TGCGCCAGCAGCTCCGGGACTAGCGGGGAGCTTAGAAATACGCAGTATTTT
TRBV5-1	TRBJ1-1	many	TRBD1	CASSLGQGYTEAFF	TGTGCCAGCAGCTTGGGACAGGGGTACACTGAAGCTTTCTTT